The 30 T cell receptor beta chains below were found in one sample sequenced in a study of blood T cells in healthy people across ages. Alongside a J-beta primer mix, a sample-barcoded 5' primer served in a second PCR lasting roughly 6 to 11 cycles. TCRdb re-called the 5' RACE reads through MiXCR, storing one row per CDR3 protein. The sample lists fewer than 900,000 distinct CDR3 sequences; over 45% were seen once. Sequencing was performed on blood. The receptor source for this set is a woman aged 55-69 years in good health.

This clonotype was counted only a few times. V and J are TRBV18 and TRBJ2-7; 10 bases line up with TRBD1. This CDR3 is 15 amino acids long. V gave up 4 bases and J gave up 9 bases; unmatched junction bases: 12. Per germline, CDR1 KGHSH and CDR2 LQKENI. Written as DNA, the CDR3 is TGTGCCAGCTCACTAACCGGGACAGGGGATAATGTGCAGTACTTC. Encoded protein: CASSLTGTGDNVQYF.

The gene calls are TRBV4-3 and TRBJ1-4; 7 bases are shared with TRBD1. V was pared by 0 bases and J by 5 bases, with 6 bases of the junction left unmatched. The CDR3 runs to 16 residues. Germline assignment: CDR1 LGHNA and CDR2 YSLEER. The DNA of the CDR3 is TGCGCCAGCAGCCAAGATTGGGGGACAGCGAATGAAAAACTGTTTTTT. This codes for CASSQDWGTANEKLFF.

The CDR3 reads CASSPRTGVSTEAFF. DNA of the CDR3: TGTGCCAGCAGCCCTAGGACAGGGGTGAGCACTGAAGCTTTCTTT. The J gene is TRBJ1-1, the V gene TRBV7-6; 9 bases match TRBD1. The J segment lost 4 bases and the V segment lost 5 bases, leaving 8 bases of the junction unmatched. The CDR3 has 15 residues. Germline V gene lookup returns CDR1 SGHVS and CDR2 FNYEAQ.

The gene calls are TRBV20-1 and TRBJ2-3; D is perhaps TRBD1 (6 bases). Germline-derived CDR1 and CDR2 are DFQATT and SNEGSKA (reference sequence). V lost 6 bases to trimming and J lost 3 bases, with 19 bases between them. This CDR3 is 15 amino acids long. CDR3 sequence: CSAQPGHDGTDTQYF. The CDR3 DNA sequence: TGCAGTGCCCAACCGGGACACGATGGGACAGATACGCAGTATTTT.

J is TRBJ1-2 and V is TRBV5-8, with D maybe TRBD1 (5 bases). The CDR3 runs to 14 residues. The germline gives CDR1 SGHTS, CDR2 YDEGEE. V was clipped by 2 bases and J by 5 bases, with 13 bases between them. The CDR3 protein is CASSFRAPPYGYTF. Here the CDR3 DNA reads TGTGCCAGCAGCTTCAGGGCACCACCGTATGGCTACACCTTC.

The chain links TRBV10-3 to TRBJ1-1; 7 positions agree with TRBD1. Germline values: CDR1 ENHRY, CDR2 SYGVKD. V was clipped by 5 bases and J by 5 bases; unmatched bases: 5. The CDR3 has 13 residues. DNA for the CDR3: TGTGCCATCAGTCCGACAGGGAAGACTGAAGCTTTCTTT. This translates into CAISPTGKTEAFF.

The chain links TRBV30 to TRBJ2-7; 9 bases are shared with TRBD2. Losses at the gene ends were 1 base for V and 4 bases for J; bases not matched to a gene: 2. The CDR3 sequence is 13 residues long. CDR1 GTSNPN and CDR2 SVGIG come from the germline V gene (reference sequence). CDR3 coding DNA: TGTGCCTGGAGTGCCACTAGCGGGTACGAGCAGTACTTC. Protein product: CAWSATSGYEQYF.

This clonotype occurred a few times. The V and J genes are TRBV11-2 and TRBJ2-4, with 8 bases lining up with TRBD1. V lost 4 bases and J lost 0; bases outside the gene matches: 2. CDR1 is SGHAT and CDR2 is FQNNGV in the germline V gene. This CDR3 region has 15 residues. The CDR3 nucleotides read TGTGCCAGCAGCTACAGGGGGTTAGCCAAAAACATTCAGTACTTC. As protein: CASSYRGLAKNIQYF.

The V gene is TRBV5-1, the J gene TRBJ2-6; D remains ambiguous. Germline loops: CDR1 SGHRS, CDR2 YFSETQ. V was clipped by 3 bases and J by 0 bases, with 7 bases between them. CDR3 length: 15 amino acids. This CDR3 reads CASSSASSGANVLTF. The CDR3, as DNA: TGCGCCAGCAGCTCCGCCTCCTCTGGGGCCAACGTCCTGACTTTC. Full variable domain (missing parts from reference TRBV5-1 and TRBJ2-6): KAGVTQTPRYLIKTRGQQVTLSCSPISGHRSVSWYQQTPGQGLQFLFEYFSETQRNKGNFPGRFSGRQFSNSRSEMNVSTLELGDSALYLCASSSASSGANVLTFGAGSRLTVL.

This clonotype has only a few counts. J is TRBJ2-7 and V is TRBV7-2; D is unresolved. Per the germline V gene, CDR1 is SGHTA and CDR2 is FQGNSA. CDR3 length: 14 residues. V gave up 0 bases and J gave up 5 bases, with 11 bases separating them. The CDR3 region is CASSLAAKSNEQYF. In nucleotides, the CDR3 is TGTGCCAGCAGCTTAGCTGCCAAGTCCAACGAGCAGTACTTC.

CDR3 in DNA: TGTGCCAGCAGCCATCTTAGCGGGAGGGGGAGCACAGATACGCAGTATTTT. This translates into CASSHLSGRGSTDTQYF. The chain is built from TRBV3-1 and TRBJ2-3; TRBD2 agrees at 11 bases. The germline CDR1 and CDR2 sequences are LGHDT and YNNKEL (reference sequence). The CDR3 length is 17 residues. V lost 3 bases, J lost 0 bases, and 5 bases stayed unmatched.

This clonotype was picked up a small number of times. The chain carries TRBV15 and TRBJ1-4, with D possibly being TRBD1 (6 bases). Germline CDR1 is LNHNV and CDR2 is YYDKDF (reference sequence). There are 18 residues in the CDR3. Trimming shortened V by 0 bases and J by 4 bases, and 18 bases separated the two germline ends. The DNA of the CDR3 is TGTGCCACCAGCAGAGATCCCAGACAGGCAGGATATAATGAAAAACTGTTTTTT. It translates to CATSRDPRQAGYNEKLFF.

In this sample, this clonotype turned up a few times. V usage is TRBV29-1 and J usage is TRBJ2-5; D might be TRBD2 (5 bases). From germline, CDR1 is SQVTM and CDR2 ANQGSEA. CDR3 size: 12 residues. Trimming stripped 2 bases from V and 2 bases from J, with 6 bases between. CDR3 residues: CSVERTQETQYF. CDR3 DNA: TGCAGCGTTGAACGGACTCAAGAGACCCAGTACTTC.

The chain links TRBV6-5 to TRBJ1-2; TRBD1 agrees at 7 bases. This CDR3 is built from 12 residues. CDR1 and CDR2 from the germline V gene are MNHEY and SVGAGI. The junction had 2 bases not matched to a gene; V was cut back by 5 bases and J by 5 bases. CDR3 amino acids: CASSPTGYGYTF. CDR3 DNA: TGTGCCAGCAGTCCGACAGGGTATGGCTACACCTTC.

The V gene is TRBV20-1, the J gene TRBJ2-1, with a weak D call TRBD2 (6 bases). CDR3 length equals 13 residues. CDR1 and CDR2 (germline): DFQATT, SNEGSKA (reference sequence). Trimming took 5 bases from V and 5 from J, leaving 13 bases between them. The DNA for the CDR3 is TGCAGTGCTCCCTCGATAGCGGACAATGAGCAGTTCTTC. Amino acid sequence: CSAPSIADNEQFF.

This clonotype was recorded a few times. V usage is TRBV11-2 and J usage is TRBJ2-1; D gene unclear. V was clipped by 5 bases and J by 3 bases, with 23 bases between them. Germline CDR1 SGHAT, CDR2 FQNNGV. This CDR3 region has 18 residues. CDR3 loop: CASSLLLFGVQDYNEQFF. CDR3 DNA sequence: TGTGCCAGCAGCCTCCTGTTGTTTGGGGTGCAAGACTACAATGAGCAGTTCTTC.

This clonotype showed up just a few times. CDR3 amino acids: CSANPKGGRYEQYF. Written as DNA, the CDR3 is TGCAGTGCCAACCCCAAGGGAGGAAGGTACGAGCAGTACTTC. V and J are TRBV20-1 and TRBJ2-7; D possibly corresponds to TRBD2 (6 bases). This CDR3 has 14 amino acids. The V gene's germline CDR1 is DFQATT and CDR2 SNEGSKA (reference sequence). Trimming cost V 6 bases and J 4 bases, with 19 bases left between them.

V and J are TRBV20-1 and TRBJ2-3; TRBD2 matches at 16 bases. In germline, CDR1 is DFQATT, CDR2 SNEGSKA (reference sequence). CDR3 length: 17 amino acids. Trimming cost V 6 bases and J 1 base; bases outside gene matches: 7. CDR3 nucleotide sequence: TGCAGTGCCGGCTCGGGACTAGCGGGAGGGCGCACAGATACGCAGTATTTT. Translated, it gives CSAGSGLAGGRTDTQYF.

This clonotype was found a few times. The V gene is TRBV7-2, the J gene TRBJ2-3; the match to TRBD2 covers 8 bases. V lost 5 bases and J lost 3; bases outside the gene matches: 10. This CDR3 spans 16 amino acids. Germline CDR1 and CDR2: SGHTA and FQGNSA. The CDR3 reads CASSHLRSGGTDTQYF. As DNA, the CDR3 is TGTGCCAGCAGCCACTTGCGATCGGGGGGGACAGATACGCAGTATTTT.

CDR3 amino acids: CASSLEGAATDTQYF. DNA of the CDR3: TGTGCCAGCAGCTTAGAAGGGGCAGCCACAGATACGCAGTATTTT. The chain is built from TRBV11-2 and TRBJ2-3, with D perhaps matching TRBD1 (5 bases). V shed 0 bases and J shed 2 bases, with 9 bases lying between them. Per germline, CDR1 SGHAT and CDR2 FQNNGV. This CDR3 is built from 15 residues.

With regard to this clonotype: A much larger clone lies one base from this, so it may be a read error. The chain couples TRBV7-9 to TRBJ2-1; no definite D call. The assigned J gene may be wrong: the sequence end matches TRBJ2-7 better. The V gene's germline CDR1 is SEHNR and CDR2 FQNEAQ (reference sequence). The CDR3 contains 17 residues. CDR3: CASSLGLVAAAYNEQYF. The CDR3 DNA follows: TGTGCCAGCAGCCTAGGGCTCGTGGCGGCAGCCTACAATGAGCAGTACTTC.

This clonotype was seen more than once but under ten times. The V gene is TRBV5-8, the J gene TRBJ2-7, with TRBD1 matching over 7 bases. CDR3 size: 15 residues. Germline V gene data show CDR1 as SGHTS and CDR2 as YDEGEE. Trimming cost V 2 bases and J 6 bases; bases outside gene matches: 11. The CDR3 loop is CASSFDTGVPREQYF. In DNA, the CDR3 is TGTGCCAGCAGCTTTGATACAGGGGTCCCGCGCGAGCAGTACTTC.

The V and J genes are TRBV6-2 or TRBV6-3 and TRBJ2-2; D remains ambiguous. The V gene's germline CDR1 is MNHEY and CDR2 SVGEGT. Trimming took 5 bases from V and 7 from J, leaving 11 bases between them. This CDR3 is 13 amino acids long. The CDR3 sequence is CASSPWPVGELFF. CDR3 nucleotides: TGTGCCAGCAGTCCTTGGCCCGTCGGGGAGCTGTTTTTT.

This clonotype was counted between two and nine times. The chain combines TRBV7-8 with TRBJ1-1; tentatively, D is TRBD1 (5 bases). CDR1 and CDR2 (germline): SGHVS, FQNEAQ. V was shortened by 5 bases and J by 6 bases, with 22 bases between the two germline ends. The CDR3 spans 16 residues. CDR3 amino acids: CASSPKLQDNRPEAFF. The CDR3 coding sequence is TGTGCCAGCAGCCCAAAACTACAGGACAATCGGCCTGAAGCTTTCTTT.

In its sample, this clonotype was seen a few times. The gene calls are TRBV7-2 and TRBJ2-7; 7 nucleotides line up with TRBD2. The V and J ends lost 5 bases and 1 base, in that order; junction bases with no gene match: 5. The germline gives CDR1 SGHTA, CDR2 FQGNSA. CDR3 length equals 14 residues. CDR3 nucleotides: TGTGCCAGCAGCCGAGCGGGACTATCCTACGAGCAGTACTTC. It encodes CASSRAGLSYEQYF.

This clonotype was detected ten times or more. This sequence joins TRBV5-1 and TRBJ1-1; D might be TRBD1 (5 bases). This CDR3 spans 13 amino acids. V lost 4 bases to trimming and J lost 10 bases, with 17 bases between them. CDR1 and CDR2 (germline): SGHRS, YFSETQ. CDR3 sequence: CASSRGTVAVAFF. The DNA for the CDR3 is TGCGCCAGCAGCCGCGGGACGGTTGCTGTAGCTTTCTTT. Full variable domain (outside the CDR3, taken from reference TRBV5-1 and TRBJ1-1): KAGVTQTPRYLIKTRGQQVTLSCSPISGHRSVSWYQQTPGQGLQFLFEYFSETQRNKGNFPGRFSGRQFSNSRSEMNVSTLELGDSALYLCASSRGTVAVAFFGQGTRLTVV.

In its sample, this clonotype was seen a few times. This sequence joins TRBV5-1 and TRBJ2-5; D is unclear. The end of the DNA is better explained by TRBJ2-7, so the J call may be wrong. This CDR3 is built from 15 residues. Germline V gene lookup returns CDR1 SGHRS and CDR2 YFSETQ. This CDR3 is CASSLVGNPADEQYF. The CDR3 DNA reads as TGCGCCAGCAGCTTGGTAGGGAACCCCGCGGACGAGCAGTACTTC.

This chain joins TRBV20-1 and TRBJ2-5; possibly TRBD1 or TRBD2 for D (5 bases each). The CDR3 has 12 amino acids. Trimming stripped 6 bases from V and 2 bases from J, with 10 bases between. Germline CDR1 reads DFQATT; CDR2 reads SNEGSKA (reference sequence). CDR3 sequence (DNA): TGCAGTGCACTGGGACGACAAGAGACCCAGTACTTC. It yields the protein CSALGRQETQYF.

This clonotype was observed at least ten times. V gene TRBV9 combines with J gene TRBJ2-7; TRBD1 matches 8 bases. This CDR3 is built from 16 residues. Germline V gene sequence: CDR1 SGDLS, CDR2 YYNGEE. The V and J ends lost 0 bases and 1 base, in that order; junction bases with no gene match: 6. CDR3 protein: CASSVGYNRGSYEQYF. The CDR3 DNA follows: TGTGCCAGCAGCGTAGGTTACAACAGGGGGTCCTACGAGCAGTACTTC.

The CDR3 sequence is CASSPLGGRNYEQYF. The CDR3 nucleotides are TGTGCCAGCTCACCACTAGGTGGTCGAAACTACGAGCAGTACTTC. The V gene is TRBV18, the J gene TRBJ2-4; no definite D call. Gene TRBJ2-7 matches the end of the DNA better, so the J call may be wrong. CDR3 length equals 15 residues. Germline V gives CDR1 KGHSH, CDR2 LQKENI.